The rows below give T cell receptor beta chains drawn from one sample of a study of radiotherapy plus CTLA-4 blockade in lung cancer. Some clones are missing from TCRdb's copy, which holds only in-frame ones; the method was immunoSEQ multiplex PCR. The data hold fewer than 100,000 clones, with 84% observed a single time. The sequences come from peripheral blood, collected from a patient treated with radiotherapy plus ipilimumab. These receptors were collected from a human donor with non-small cell lung cancer who had stable disease on radiotherapy plus ipilimumab. The CDR3 runs from the conserved cysteine through the conserved F or W. The D gene is left open where the match is weak. Clone size is stated in some rows and not others, as once, few, many or a class when expanded.

CDR3nt: TGTGCCAGCAGCTTGGGTACAGGGGGCCCGAACGAGCAGTACTTC
CDR3aa: CASSLGTGGPNEQYF
v_gene: TRBV5-6
abundance: .
j_gene: TRBJ2-7
d_gene: TRBD1

CDR3nt: TGTGCCAGCCTTTTAGCGGGGGGCTACAATGAGCAGTTCTTC
CDR3aa: CASLLAGGYNEQFF
v_gene: TRBV2
abundance: once
j_gene: TRBJ2-1
d_gene: TRBD2

CDR3nt: TGTGCCAGCAGCTCGAGCGGGACCCTTTACAATGAGCAGTTCTTC
CDR3aa: CASSSSGTLYNEQFF
v_gene: TRBV11-2
abundance: .
j_gene: TRBJ2-1
d_gene: TRBD2

CDR3nt: TGCGCCAGCAGGGACCATTCGGGACAGGGTATCCACGAGCAGTACTTC
CDR3aa: CASRDHSGQGIHEQYF
v_gene: TRBV10-2
abundance: .
j_gene: TRBJ2-7
d_gene: TRBD1

CDR3nt: TGTGCCATCAAGCGGGACCTGAACACCGGGGAGCTGTTTTTT
CDR3aa: CAIKRDLNTGELFF
v_gene: TRBV10-3
abundance: .
j_gene: TRBJ2-2
d_gene: TRBD2

CDR3nt: TGCGCCAGCAGCGGGACAGGGCTCCTTAATGAAAAACTGTTTTTT
CDR3aa: CASSGTGLLNEKLFF
v_gene: TRBV5-1
abundance: .
j_gene: TRBJ1-4
d_gene: TRBD1

CDR3nt: TGTGCCACGGCGTTTGGGCTAGGTCAGCCCCAGCATTTT
CDR3aa: CATAFGLGQPQHF
v_gene: TRBV6-5
abundance: .
j_gene: TRBJ1-5
d_gene: .

CDR3nt: TGTGCCAGCAGCTTAGGCGTAACTAGCTCACCGCAGTTCTTC
CDR3aa: CASSLGVTSSPQFF
v_gene: TRBV7-8
abundance: .
j_gene: TRBJ2-1
d_gene: .

CDR3nt: TGTGCCAGCAGCCAAGGGCAGGGTTATGGCTACACCTTC
CDR3aa: CASSQGQGYGYTF
v_gene: TRBV14
abundance: .
j_gene: TRBJ1-2
d_gene: .

CDR3nt: TGTGCCAGCAGTCAACAGTCGAGCTCTGGAAACACCATATATTTT
CDR3aa: CASSQQSSSGNTIYF
v_gene: TRBV28
abundance: .
j_gene: TRBJ1-3
d_gene: .

CDR3nt: TGTGCCAGCAGTGAAATCGGACCCCTAAATCAGCCCCAGCATTTT
CDR3aa: CASSEIGPLNQPQHF
v_gene: TRBV2
abundance: .
j_gene: TRBJ1-5
d_gene: .

CDR3nt: TGTGCCAGCAGTTCCGGACTAGCGGGAGGGCCAAGGCCAGATACGCAGTATTTT
CDR3aa: CASSSGLAGGPRPDTQYF
v_gene: TRBV28
abundance: .
j_gene: TRBJ2-3
d_gene: TRBD2

CDR3nt: TGCGCCAGCAGCTGGAGGGGACAGGGGGCGATCGGGGAGCTGTTTTTT
CDR3aa: CASSWRGQGAIGELFF
v_gene: TRBV5-1
abundance: .
j_gene: TRBJ2-2
d_gene: TRBD1

CDR3nt: TGTGCCAGCAGTCCTTGGACAGGTGTACGACAGCCCCAGCATTTT
CDR3aa: CASSPWTGVRQPQHF
v_gene: TRBV27
abundance: .
j_gene: TRBJ1-5
d_gene: TRBD1

CDR3nt: TGTGCCAGCAGCCCAGGGCGGGGGGTCTACGAGCAGTACTTC
CDR3aa: CASSPGRGVYEQYF
v_gene: TRBV13
abundance: .
j_gene: TRBJ2-7
d_gene: TRBD2

CDR3nt: TGTGCCAGCTCACCAAGGGGGCTTGAAGAAAAACTGTTTTTT
CDR3aa: CASSPRGLEEKLFF
v_gene: TRBV18
abundance: .
j_gene: TRBJ1-4
d_gene: TRBD1

CDR3nt: TGTGCCAGCAGCGTAGGCGGGACACTGAACACTGAAGCTTTCTTT
CDR3aa: CASSVGGTLNTEAFF
v_gene: TRBV9
abundance: once
j_gene: TRBJ1-1
d_gene: .

CDR3nt: TGTGCCAGCAGCTTAGACGGGTTCACTGAAGCTTTCTTT
CDR3aa: CASSLDGFTEAFF
v_gene: TRBV7-2
abundance: .
j_gene: TRBJ1-1
d_gene: .

CDR3nt: TGTGCCAGCAGCTTAGCGAGGTCCTACGAGCAGTACTTC
CDR3aa: CASSLARSYEQYF
v_gene: TRBV7-8
abundance: .
j_gene: TRBJ2-7
d_gene: .

CDR3nt: TGCGCCAGCACGAAGGGGGCAGGGTGGGACACTGAAGCTTTCTTT
CDR3aa: CASTKGAGWDTEAFF
v_gene: TRBV10-2
abundance: .
j_gene: TRBJ1-1
d_gene: TRBD1

CDR3nt: TGTGCCAGCAGCCGTCGGCCCGGGACTAGCGGGGGGGGTAGGGCCGGGGAGCTGTTTTTT
CDR3aa: CASSRRPGTSGGGRAGELFF
v_gene: TRBV27
abundance: .
j_gene: TRBJ2-2
d_gene: TRBD2

CDR3nt: TGTGCCTGGACCACGGGGGGATACGAGCAGTACTTC
CDR3aa: CAWTTGGYEQYF
v_gene: TRBV30
abundance: .
j_gene: TRBJ2-7
d_gene: TRBD2

CDR3nt: TGCGCCAGCAGGCTCCCGCAACAGGGCCCACAAGAGACCCAGTACTTC
CDR3aa: CASRLPQQGPQETQYF
v_gene: TRBV5-1
abundance: .
j_gene: TRBJ2-5
d_gene: .

CDR3nt: TGCACCAGCAGCCCCGGACTAGCGGGACCTTACAATGAGCAGTTCTTC
CDR3aa: CTSSPGLAGPYNEQFF
v_gene: TRBV1
abundance: .
j_gene: TRBJ2-1
d_gene: .

CDR3nt: TGTGCCAGCAGCTTAGGCCCCACAGGGGGCGGCCACAACGAGCAGTACTTC
CDR3aa: CASSLGPTGGGHNEQYF
v_gene: TRBV11-2
abundance: .
j_gene: TRBJ2-7
d_gene: TRBD1

CDR3nt: TGTGCCAGCAGCTTAGCGGGAACTAGCACAGATACGCAGTATTTT
CDR3aa: CASSLAGTSTDTQYF
v_gene: TRBV7-9
abundance: .
j_gene: TRBJ2-3
d_gene: .

CDR3nt: TGTGCCAGCAGCTCCATCCGAGAGGGGCCTGAAGCTTTCTTT
CDR3aa: CASSSIREGPEAFF
v_gene: TRBV11-3
abundance: .
j_gene: TRBJ1-1
d_gene: .

CDR3nt: TGCAGCGCTCGAACTGGCACTTTAACGAGGAATGAGCAGTTCTTC
CDR3aa: CSARTGTLTRNEQFF
v_gene: TRBV29-1
abundance: few
j_gene: TRBJ2-1
d_gene: .

CDR3nt: TGTGCCAGCAGTTACTCGACGCGCGTAAATAATTCACCCCTCCACTTT
CDR3aa: CASSYSTRVNNSPLHF
v_gene: TRBV6-5
abundance: .
j_gene: TRBJ1-6
d_gene: .

CDR3nt: TGTGCCAGCAGCTGGGGCGGTGGAAGCTATGGCTACACCTTC
CDR3aa: CASSWGGGSYGYTF
v_gene: TRBV5-8
abundance: few
j_gene: TRBJ1-2
d_gene: .

CDR3nt: TGCAGCGTGGCCCAGGGATCTGAGCAGTACTTC
CDR3aa: CSVAQGSEQYF
v_gene: TRBV29-1
abundance: .
j_gene: TRBJ2-7
d_gene: .

CDR3nt: TGTGCCAGCAGCTTAAATGAAGGCCAATACGAGCAGTACTTC
CDR3aa: CASSLNEGQYEQYF
v_gene: TRBV7-6
abundance: .
j_gene: TRBJ2-7
d_gene: .

CDR3nt: TGTGCCTGGAGTGTGGAAAGAGGGAATCAGCCCCAGCATTTT
CDR3aa: CAWSVERGNQPQHF
v_gene: TRBV30
abundance: .
j_gene: TRBJ1-5
d_gene: .

CDR3nt: TGTGCCACGTTGGGGAAGGCAGATTCACCCCTCCACTTT
CDR3aa: CATLGKADSPLHF
v_gene: TRBV21-1
abundance: .
j_gene: TRBJ1-6
d_gene: .

CDR3nt: TGTGCCAGCAGTCCCAGGGGGGAAGGTAATTCACCCCTCCACTTT
CDR3aa: CASSPRGEGNSPLHF
v_gene: TRBV28
abundance: .
j_gene: TRBJ1-6
d_gene: TRBD1

CDR3nt: TGTGCCAGCACCCTGGGGAGGGGGCGTGAAAAACTGTTTTTT
CDR3aa: CASTLGRGREKLFF
v_gene: TRBV28
abundance: .
j_gene: TRBJ1-4
d_gene: TRBD1

CDR3nt: TGTGCCAGCAGCGTAGACCCAGCGGAGACCTACGAGCAGTACTTC
CDR3aa: CASSVDPAETYEQYF
v_gene: TRBV9
abundance: .
j_gene: TRBJ2-7
d_gene: .

CDR3nt: TGTGCCAGCAGCGGCACCAGCTACAATGAGCAGTTCTTC
CDR3aa: CASSGTSYNEQFF
v_gene: TRBV7-9
abundance: once
j_gene: TRBJ2-1
d_gene: .

CDR3nt: TGTGCCAGCCGAACGGGACCCTCTGGCAACGAGCAGTACTTC
CDR3aa: CASRTGPSGNEQYF
v_gene: TRBV7-2
abundance: few
j_gene: TRBJ2-7
d_gene: .

CDR3nt: TGTGCCTTACAGGTCTTTAACTATGGCTACACCTTC
CDR3aa: CALQVFNYGYTF
v_gene: TRBV30
abundance: .
j_gene: TRBJ1-2
d_gene: .

CDR3nt: TGTGCCAGCAGGCGTACCGGGACTAGCGGCTCCTACGAGCAGTACTTC
CDR3aa: CASRRTGTSGSYEQYF
v_gene: TRBV7-2
abundance: .
j_gene: TRBJ2-7
d_gene: TRBD2